Listed here are 11 T cell receptor beta chains from one sample, sequenced in a study of blood T cell repertoires in COVID-19. Profiling relied on immunoSEQ multiplex PCR, and the TCRdb table lists in-frame clones only, not all of them. The sample carries tens of thousands of clones, 88% recorded once. The sequenced material came from peripheral blood. The receptors shown here come from a human donor in a cohort sampled during active COVID-19.

This clone was seen a handful of times. The chain combines TRBV7-9 with TRBJ2-7; 7 nucleotides line up with TRBD2. The germline gives CDR1 SEHNR, CDR2 FQNEAQ (reference sequence). The ends lost 4 bases at V and 5 bases at J; junction bases unmatched: 8. This CDR3 comprises 14 residues. This CDR3 is CASSSLGGSHEQYF. The DNA of the CDR3 is TGTGCCAGCAGCTCCCTCGGGGGGTCCCACGAGCAGTACTTC.

This clone occurred once. V gene TRBV27 combines with J gene TRBJ1-3; the D is unclear. The V end lost 5 bases, the J end lost 4 bases, and 9 bases lay between the germline ends. The CDR3 totals 13 residues. Germline CDR1 is MNHEY and CDR2 is SMNVEV (reference sequence). The CDR3 DNA follows: TGTGCCAGCAGTGAAAGCGCGGGAAACACCATATATTTT. Amino acid sequence: CASSESAGNTIYF.

This chain uses TRBV18 with TRBJ1-4; D is undetermined. Germline V gives CDR1 KGHSH, CDR2 LQKENI. V was trimmed by 4 bases and J by 7 bases, leaving 10 bases between them. This CDR3 region has 13 residues. CDR3 nucleotides: TGTGCCAGCTCACGTGGGGAGAGTGAAAAACTGTTTTTT. Translation gives CASSRGESEKLFF.

This clone was seen a handful of times. V is TRBV2 and J is TRBJ1-2, with D maybe TRBD1 (5 bases). Looked up from germline, CDR1 is SNHLY and CDR2 is FYNNEI. The CDR3 extends over 13 amino acids. With 7 bases removed from V and 4 bases from J, the gap between germline ends came to 13 bases. The CDR3 spells CASKTELSYGYTF. CDR3 DNA sequence: TGTGCCAGCAAGACAGAACTATCCTATGGCTACACCTTC.

V gene TRBV19 combines with J gene TRBJ1-2, with D uncertain. Trimming removed 4 bases at V and 4 bases at J, with 13 bases between. This CDR3 contains 14 residues. The germline V gene encodes CDR1 LNHDA and CDR2 SQIVND (reference sequence). The CDR3 region has the DNA TGTGCCAGTAGTACCGGCACAGTTGTCTATGGCTACACCTTC. Translated, it gives CASSTGTVVYGYTF.

The CDR3 here is CAWSVQGSGEQFF. CDR3 in DNA: TGTGCCTGGAGTGTACAAGGGAGCGGTGAGCAGTTCTTC. The chain is built from TRBV30 and TRBJ2-1; D is possibly TRBD2 (5 bases). The V gene lost 0 bases and the J gene lost 9 bases, with 12 bases spanning the gap. This CDR3 has 13 residues. CDR1 is GTSNPN and CDR2 is SVGIG in the germline V gene (reference sequence). The whole variable domain, remainder taken from reference TRBV30 and TRBJ2-1, is SQTIHQWPATLVQPVGSPLSLECTVEGTSNPNLYWYRQAAGRGLQLLFYSVGIGQISSEVPQNLSASRPQDRQFILSSKKLLLSDSGFYLCAWSVQGSGEQFFGPGTRLTVL.

The rearrangement links TRBV10-3 to TRBJ2-5; TRBD1 aligns across 9 bases. The junction had 4 bases not matched to a gene; V was cut back by 3 bases and J by 5 bases. The CDR3 runs 14 residues. Germline V gene sequence: CDR1 ENHRY, CDR2 SYGVKD. For the CDR3, the DNA is TGTGCCATCAGTGATGGACAGGGGTCGGAGACCCAGTACTTC. Translated: CAISDGQGSETQYF.

The J gene is TRBJ2-2, the V gene TRBV7-2; 9 nucleotides line up with TRBD1. This CDR3 has 19 residues. Germline V gene sequence: CDR1 SGHTA, CDR2 FQGNSA. V was pared by 2 bases and J by 2 bases, with 12 bases of the junction left unmatched. CDR3 sequence reads: CASSLPLWGTGTNTGELFF. The CDR3 nucleotides read TGTGCCAGCAGCTTACCTCTATGGGGGACAGGGACCAACACCGGGGAGCTGTTTTTT.

The V and J genes are TRBV4-3 and TRBJ2-2; 8 positions agree with TRBD2. Germline trimming cut 6 bases from V and 4 bases from J; bases unmatched to any gene: 10. Per the germline V gene, CDR1 is LGHNA and CDR2 is YSLEER. This CDR3 comprises 16 residues. The CDR3, as DNA: TGCGCCAGCAGGACTAGCGCCCACGAGTCCACCGGGGAGCTGTTTTTT. Translation: CASRTSAHESTGELFF.

The chain recombines TRBV10-3 with TRBJ1-4; D possibly corresponds to TRBD1 (5 bases). The V gene's germline CDR1 is ENHRY and CDR2 SYGVKD. This CDR3 has 15 amino acids. The V gene lost 2 bases and the J gene lost 4 bases, with 11 bases spanning the gap. As DNA, the CDR3 is TGTGCCATCAGTGAGCGGGGGACCGGTAATGAAAAACTGTTTTTT. Encoded protein: CAISERGTGNEKLFF.

The CDR3 nucleotides read TGTGCCAGCAGTTTCGGGGTCTCCTACGAGCAGTACTTC. This translates into CASSFGVSYEQYF. The genes are TRBV12-3 or TRBV12-4 and TRBJ2-7; possibly TRBD2 for D (5 bases). This CDR3 is 13 amino acids long. Trimming took off 3 bases at V and 0 bases at J, with 6 bases between the two ends.